Sequencing of this T cell receptor (beta chain) was carried out in a study of low-dose radiotherapy and immunotherapy resistance in tumors. Overall study: A dose of 1 Gy per fraction every two weeks went to Cohort 2, totaling 13 Gy over 26 weeks. Patients were on oral aspirin 300 mg taken daily for four cycles from cycle 1 day 1.

Per the germline V gene, CDR1 is SEHNR and CDR2 is FQNEAQ (reference sequence). Trimming at V came to 3 bases and at J to 4 bases, leaving 6 bases not matched to a gene. The CDR3 has 15 amino acids. TRAV- and TRBV-specific primers were used for first-strand cDNA, which covered alpha and beta chains. The PCR that amplified TCRs ran for around 21 cycles, relying on a constant-region primer and a V-primer adapter. Isolated mRNA was amplified by in vitro transcription. TCRdb re-called the reads through MiXCR, storing one row per CDR3 protein. The profile shows about 64,000 distinct CDR3 sequences, around a quarter of them singletons. Stated time point: before trial treatment. This clonotype was found many times.

The gene calls are TRBV7-9 and TRBJ2-1; 7 nucleotides line up with TRBD1. The origin of this receptor is a male donor with rectosigmoid adenocarcinoma. The sample was PBMCs, taken before treatment. In DNA, the CDR3 is TGTGCCAGCAGCTTCGGAGACAGGGAATACAATGAGCAGTTCTTC. Its protein is CASSFGDREYNEQFF.